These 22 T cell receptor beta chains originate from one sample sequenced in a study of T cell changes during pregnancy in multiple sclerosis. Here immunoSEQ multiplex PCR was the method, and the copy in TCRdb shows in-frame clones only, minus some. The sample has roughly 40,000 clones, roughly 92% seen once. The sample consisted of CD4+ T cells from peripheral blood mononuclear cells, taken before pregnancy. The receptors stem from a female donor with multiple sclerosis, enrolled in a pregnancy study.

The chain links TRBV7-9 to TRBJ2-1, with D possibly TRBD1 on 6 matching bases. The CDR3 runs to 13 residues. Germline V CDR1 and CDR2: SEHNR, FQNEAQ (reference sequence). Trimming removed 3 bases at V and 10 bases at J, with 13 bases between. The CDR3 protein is CASSLDKQGEQFF. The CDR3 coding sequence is TGTGCCAGCAGCTTGGACAAACAGGGCGAGCAGTTCTTC.

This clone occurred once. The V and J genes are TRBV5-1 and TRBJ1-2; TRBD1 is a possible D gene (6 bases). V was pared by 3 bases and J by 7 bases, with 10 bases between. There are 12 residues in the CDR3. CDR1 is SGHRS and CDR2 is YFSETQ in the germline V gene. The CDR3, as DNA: TGCGCCAGCAGCTCTAAAGGGGGTGGCTACACCTTC. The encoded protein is CASSSKGGGYTF.

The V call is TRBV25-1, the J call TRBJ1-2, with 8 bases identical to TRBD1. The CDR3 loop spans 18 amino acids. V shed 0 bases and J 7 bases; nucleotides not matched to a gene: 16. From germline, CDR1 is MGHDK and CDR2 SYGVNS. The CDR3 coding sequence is TGTGCCAGCAGTGAATATACCGGGACAGGCATTGGTTGGCGTGGCTACACCTTC. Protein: CASSEYTGTGIGWRGYTF.

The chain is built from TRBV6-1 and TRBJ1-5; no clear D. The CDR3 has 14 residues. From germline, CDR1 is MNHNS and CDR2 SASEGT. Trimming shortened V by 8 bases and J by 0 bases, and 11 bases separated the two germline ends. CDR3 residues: CASGRSVSNQPQHF. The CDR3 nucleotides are TGTGCCAGCGGCAGATCAGTTAGCAATCAGCCCCAGCATTTT.

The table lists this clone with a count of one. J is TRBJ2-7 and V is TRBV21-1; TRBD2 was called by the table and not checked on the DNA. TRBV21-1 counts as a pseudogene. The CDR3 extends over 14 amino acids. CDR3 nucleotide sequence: TGTGCCAGCGCCCTAGGGCGGGAGAAACACGAGCAGTACTTC. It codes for CASALGREKHEQYF.

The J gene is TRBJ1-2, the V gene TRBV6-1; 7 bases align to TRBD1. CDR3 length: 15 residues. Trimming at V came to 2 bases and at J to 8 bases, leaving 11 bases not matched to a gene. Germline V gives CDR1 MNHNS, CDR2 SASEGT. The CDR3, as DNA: TGTGCCAGCAGTGAAAGGACAGGTGAGGGAAAAGGCTACACCTTC. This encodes CASSERTGEGKGYTF.

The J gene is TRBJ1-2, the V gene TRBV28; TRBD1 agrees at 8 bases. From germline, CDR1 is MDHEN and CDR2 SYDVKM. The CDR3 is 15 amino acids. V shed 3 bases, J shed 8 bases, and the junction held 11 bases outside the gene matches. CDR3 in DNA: TGTGCCAGCAGTTTTCCTACTGGACAGGGCTGGGGCTACACCTTC. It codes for CASSFPTGQGWGYTF.

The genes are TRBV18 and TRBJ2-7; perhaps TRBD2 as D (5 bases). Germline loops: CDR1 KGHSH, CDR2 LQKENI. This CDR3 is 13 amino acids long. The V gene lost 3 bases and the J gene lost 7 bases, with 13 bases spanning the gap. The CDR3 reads CASSPRGVSEQYF. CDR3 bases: TGTGCCAGCTCACCCCGGGGAGTAAGTGAGCAGTACTTC.

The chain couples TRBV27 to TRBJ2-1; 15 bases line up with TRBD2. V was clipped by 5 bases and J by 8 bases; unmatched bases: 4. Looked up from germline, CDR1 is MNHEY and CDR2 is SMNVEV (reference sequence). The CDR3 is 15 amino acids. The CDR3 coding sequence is TGTGCCAGCAGTCAGGGACTAGCGGGAGGTGATGAGCAGTTCTTC. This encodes CASSQGLAGGDEQFF.

CDR3: CASARTGGEETQYF. The DNA of the CDR3 is TGTGCCAGTGCTCGGACAGGGGGGGAAGAGACCCAGTACTTC. This rearrangement joins TRBV4-2 to TRBJ2-5; 10 positions agree with TRBD1. Unmatched junction bases numbered 7, after V lost 9 bases and J lost 3 bases. CDR1 is LGHNA, CDR2 YNFKEQ, per germline. The CDR3 totals 14 residues.

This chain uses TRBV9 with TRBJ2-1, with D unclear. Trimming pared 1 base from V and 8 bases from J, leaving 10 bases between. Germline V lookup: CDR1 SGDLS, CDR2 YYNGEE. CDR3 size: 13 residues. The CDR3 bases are TGTGCCAGCAGCGTACCCTATCGGGATGAGCAGTTCTTC. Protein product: CASSVPYRDEQFF.

CDR3 nucleotide sequence: TGTGCCAGCAGCTTAGGCGCAGACAGGGCCTATGGCTACACCTTC. Translation: CASSLGADRAYGYTF. The chain has TRBV7-2 and TRBJ1-2; 7 bases align to TRBD1. This CDR3 is built from 15 residues. V shed 1 base, J shed 4 bases, and the junction held 6 bases outside the gene matches. Germline V gene data show CDR1 as SGHTA and CDR2 as FQGNSA.

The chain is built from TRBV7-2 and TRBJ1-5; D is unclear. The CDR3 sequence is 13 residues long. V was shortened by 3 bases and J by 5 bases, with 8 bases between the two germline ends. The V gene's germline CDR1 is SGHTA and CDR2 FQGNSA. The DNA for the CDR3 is TGTGCCAGCAGCTTCAGGATCGATCAGCCCCAGCATTTT. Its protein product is CASSFRIDQPQHF.

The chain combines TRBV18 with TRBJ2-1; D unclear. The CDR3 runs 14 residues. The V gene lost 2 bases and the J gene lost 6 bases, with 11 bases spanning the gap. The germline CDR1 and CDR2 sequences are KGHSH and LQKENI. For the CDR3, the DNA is TGTGCCAGCTCACCAGAAGTAGCCGCCAATGAGCAGTTCTTC. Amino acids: CASSPEVAANEQFF.

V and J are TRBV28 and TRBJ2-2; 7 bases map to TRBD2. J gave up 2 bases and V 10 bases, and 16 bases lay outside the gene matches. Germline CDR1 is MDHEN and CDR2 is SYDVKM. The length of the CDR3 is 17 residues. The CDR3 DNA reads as TGTGCCACCTACGTAGTAAGGACGGGAGGTAACACCGGGGAGCTGTTTTTT. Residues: CATYVVRTGGNTGELFF.

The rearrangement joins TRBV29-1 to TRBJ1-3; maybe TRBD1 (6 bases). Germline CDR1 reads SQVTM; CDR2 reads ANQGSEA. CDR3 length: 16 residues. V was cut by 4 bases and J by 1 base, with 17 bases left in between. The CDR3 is CSVVRTELLSGNTIYF. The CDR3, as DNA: TGCAGCGTTGTTAGGACAGAGCTCCTATCTGGAAACACCATATATTTT.

This CDR3 reads CASSMAATNEKLFF. The CDR3 coding sequence is TGCGCCAGCAGCATGGCAGCAACTAATGAAAAACTGTTTTTT. The J gene is TRBJ1-4, the V gene TRBV5-1, with D unclear. This CDR3 spans 14 amino acids. The germline CDR1 and CDR2 sequences are SGHRS and YFSETQ. V gave up 4 bases and J gave up 0 bases, with 7 bases separating them.

The CDR3 protein is CASSLGGRSPYEQYF. The CDR3 DNA reads TGTGCCAGCAGCTTGGGGGGGCGATCCCCCTACGAGCAGTACTTC. The genes are TRBV5-4 and TRBJ2-7, with D possibly TRBD1 on 6 matching bases. CDR3 size: 15 residues. V shed 0 bases and J shed 2 bases, with 12 bases lying between them. CDR1 SGHNT and CDR2 YYREEE come from the germline V gene (reference sequence). The full variable domain, completed using reference TRBV5-4 and TRBJ2-7, is ETGVTQSPTHLIKTRGQQVTLRCSSQSGHNTVSWYQQALGQGPQFIFQYYREEENGRGNFPPRFSGLQFPNYSSELNVNALELDDSALYLCASSLGGRSPYEQYFGPGTRLTVT.

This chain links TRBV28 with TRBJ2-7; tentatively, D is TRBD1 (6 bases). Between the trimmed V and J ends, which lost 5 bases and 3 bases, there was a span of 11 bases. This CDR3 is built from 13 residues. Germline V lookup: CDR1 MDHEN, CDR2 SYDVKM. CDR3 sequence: CASSHGQFYEQYF. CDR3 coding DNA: TGTGCCAGCAGTCATGGACAGTTCTACGAGCAGTACTTC. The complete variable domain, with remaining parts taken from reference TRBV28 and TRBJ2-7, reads DVKVTQSSRYLVKRTGEKVFLECVQDMDHENMFWYRQDPGLGLRLIYFSYDVKMKEKGDIPEGYSVSREKKERFSLILESASTNQTSMYLCASSHGQFYEQYFGPGTRLTVT.

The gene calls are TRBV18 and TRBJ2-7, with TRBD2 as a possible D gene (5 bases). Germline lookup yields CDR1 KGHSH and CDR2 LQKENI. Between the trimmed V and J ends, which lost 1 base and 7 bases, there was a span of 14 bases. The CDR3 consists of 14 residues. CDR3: CASSPRETTGEQYF. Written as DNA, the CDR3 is TGTGCCAGCTCACCACGCGAAACGACGGGGGAGCAGTACTTC.

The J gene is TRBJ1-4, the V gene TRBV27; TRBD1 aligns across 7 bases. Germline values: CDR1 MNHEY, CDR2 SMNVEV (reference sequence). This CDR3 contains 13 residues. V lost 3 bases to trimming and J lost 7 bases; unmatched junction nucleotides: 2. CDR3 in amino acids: CASSFQGVEKLFF. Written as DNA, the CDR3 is TGTGCCAGCAGTTTCCAGGGGGTTGAAAAACTGTTTTTT.

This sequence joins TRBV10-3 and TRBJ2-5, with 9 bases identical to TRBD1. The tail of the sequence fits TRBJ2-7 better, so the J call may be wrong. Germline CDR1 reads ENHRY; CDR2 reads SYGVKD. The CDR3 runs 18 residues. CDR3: CAISDLGQGPSQQYEQYF. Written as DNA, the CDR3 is TGTGCCATCAGTGACCTAGGACAGGGGCCCTCCCAGCAATACGAGCAGTACTTC.